This is a list of T cell receptor beta chains from one sample in a study of vaccination and CD4 T cells after COVID-19. TCRdb reprocessed the PCR reads via MiXCR and lists one record per CDR3 protein. The sample has about 20,000 distinct CDR3 sequences, around half seen once. Their antigens remain unidentified. The sequenced material came from CD4+ T cells from blood, cultured in vitro. The receptors originated from a human donor who had recovered from COVID-19. Both conserved end residues are part of each CDR3. Each record gives: J gene, V gene, D gene, clone size, CDR3 DNA, CDR3 protein. D genes are given only for firm matches. Only part of the rows carry a size: once, few, many, or a class if the clone is expanded.

j_gene: TRBJ2-5; v_gene: TRBV19; d_gene: -; abundance: -; CDR3nt: TGTGCCACCTCCCAGACAGGACAAGAGACCCAGTACTTC; CDR3aa: CATSQTGQETQYF
j_gene: TRBJ2-3; v_gene: TRBV27; d_gene: -; abundance: -; CDR3nt: TGTGCCAGCAGTCCCCTCAGACAGACTACTGCAGATACGCAGTATTTT; CDR3aa: CASSPLRQTTADTQYF
j_gene: TRBJ2-3; v_gene: TRBV27; d_gene: TRBD1; abundance: -; CDR3nt: TGTGCCAGCAGTCGCCAACAGGGGGCGCGTCAGGTAGATACGCAGTATTTT; CDR3aa: CASSRQQGARQVDTQYF
j_gene: TRBJ1-6; v_gene: TRBV5-6; d_gene: -; abundance: -; CDR3nt: TGTGCCAGCAGCAGAGACGGGAGCTCCTATAATTCACCCCTCCACTTT; CDR3aa: CASSRDGSSYNSPLHF
j_gene: TRBJ2-2; v_gene: TRBV28; d_gene: -; abundance: -; CDR3nt: TGTGCCAGCAGTCGCCGGGGGGAGCTGTTTTTT; CDR3aa: CASSRRGELFF
j_gene: TRBJ1-2; v_gene: TRBV12-3/TRBV12-4; d_gene: -; abundance: -; CDR3nt: TGTGCCAGCGCCCTAGAGGGTCCCTATGGCTACACCTTC; CDR3aa: CASALEGPYGYTF
j_gene: TRBJ1-3; v_gene: TRBV20-1; d_gene: -; abundance: few; CDR3nt: TGCAGTGCTAGAGTGGGGGGTAACGGAAACACCATATATTTT; CDR3aa: CSARVGGNGNTIYF
j_gene: TRBJ1-6; v_gene: TRBV20-1; d_gene: -; abundance: -; CDR3nt: TGCAGTGCTAGAGCTCTCCCGGGCTCACCCCTCCACTTT; CDR3aa: CSARALPGSPLHF
j_gene: TRBJ2-3; v_gene: TRBV7-3; d_gene: -; abundance: -; CDR3nt: TGTGCCAGCAGCCGTGACGGGAGAAGGACAGATACGCAGTATTTT; CDR3aa: CASSRDGRRTDTQYF
j_gene: TRBJ1-2; v_gene: TRBV7-8; d_gene: -; abundance: -; CDR3nt: TGTGCCAGCAGCCCAGAGTGGGGTGCCCCTAATGGCTACACCTTC; CDR3aa: CASSPEWGAPNGYTF
j_gene: TRBJ1-2; v_gene: TRBV28; d_gene: -; abundance: few; CDR3nt: TGTGCCAGCAGTAAGACAGTTTCGCCCTTTTATGGCTACACCTTC; CDR3aa: CASSKTVSPFYGYTF
j_gene: TRBJ1-5; v_gene: TRBV6-1; d_gene: -; abundance: few; CDR3nt: TGTGCCAGCAGCCAAAGACGGGCCACTAGCAATCAGCCCCAGCATTTT; CDR3aa: CASSQRRATSNQPQHF
j_gene: TRBJ1-5; v_gene: TRBV6-1; d_gene: -; abundance: -; CDR3nt: TGTGCCAGCAGTGACAACCGGTATAGCAATCAGCCCCAGCATTTT; CDR3aa: CASSDNRYSNQPQHF
j_gene: TRBJ1-1; v_gene: TRBV6-5; d_gene: -; abundance: -; CDR3nt: TGTGCCAGCAGTTATCTGACAGGCTCTACTGAAGCTTTCTTT; CDR3aa: CASSYLTGSTEAFF
j_gene: TRBJ1-1; v_gene: TRBV19; d_gene: -; abundance: -; CDR3nt: TGTGCCAGTAGTATGCGGCGGCCGAACACTGAAGCTTTCTTT; CDR3aa: CASSMRRPNTEAFF
j_gene: TRBJ1-4; v_gene: TRBV29-1; d_gene: -; abundance: -; CDR3nt: TGCAGCGTTGGGACTGAGTACGATGAAAAACTGTTTTTT; CDR3aa: CSVGTEYDEKLFF
j_gene: TRBJ1-2; v_gene: TRBV7-2; d_gene: -; abundance: few; CDR3nt: TGTGCCAGCAGCTTAGACAGATGGGAATCGAGCTATGGCTACACCTTC; CDR3aa: CASSLDRWESSYGYTF
j_gene: TRBJ2-2; v_gene: TRBV5-1; d_gene: TRBD1; abundance: -; CDR3nt: TGCGCCAGCAGCTTGTCACAGGGGGTCAAGGGCACCGGGGAGCTGTTTTTT; CDR3aa: CASSLSQGVKGTGELFF
j_gene: TRBJ1-5; v_gene: TRBV19; d_gene: TRBD1; abundance: -; CDR3nt: TGTGCCAGTAGCCAACAGGGGATTGCGGAGGTTAGCAATCAGCCCCAGCATTTT; CDR3aa: CASSQQGIAEVSNQPQHF
j_gene: TRBJ2-3; v_gene: TRBV10-1; d_gene: TRBD1; abundance: -; CDR3nt: TGCGCCACTTCAACCGGGACAGGGTTCACAGATACGCAGTATTTT; CDR3aa: CATSTGTGFTDTQYF
j_gene: TRBJ1-1; v_gene: TRBV7-2; d_gene: TRBD1; abundance: -; CDR3nt: TGTGCCAGCAGCTTAGCCGGACAGGGCAGCTTGTACACTGAAGCTTTCTTT; CDR3aa: CASSLAGQGSLYTEAFF
j_gene: TRBJ2-2; v_gene: TRBV7-9; d_gene: TRBD2; abundance: few; CDR3nt: TGTGCCAGCAGCCAAAGGCGGGGAGGGACCGGGGAGCTGTTTTTT; CDR3aa: CASSQRRGGTGELFF
j_gene: TRBJ1-1; v_gene: TRBV19; d_gene: -; abundance: -; CDR3nt: TGTGCCAGTAGTCGTAGGGGGTCGGGGAACACTGAAGCTTTCTTT; CDR3aa: CASSRRGSGNTEAFF
j_gene: TRBJ2-7; v_gene: TRBV27; d_gene: -; abundance: -; CDR3nt: TGTGCCAGCAGCCCCTGGGGACACTCCCTCGGGGAGCAGTACTTC; CDR3aa: CASSPWGHSLGEQYF
j_gene: TRBJ1-1; v_gene: TRBV6-1; d_gene: -; abundance: -; CDR3nt: TGTGCCACCGTACCCACGGGCAGATTCACTGAAGCTTTCTTT; CDR3aa: CATVPTGRFTEAFF
j_gene: TRBJ2-2; v_gene: TRBV6-2/TRBV6-3; d_gene: TRBD1; abundance: few; CDR3nt: TGTGCCAGCTCCTTGCCGGGACAGGGAGGCACCGGGGAGCTGTTTTTT; CDR3aa: CASSLPGQGGTGELFF
j_gene: TRBJ1-5; v_gene: TRBV10-2; d_gene: -; abundance: few; CDR3nt: TGCGCCAGCACAGAAGGAGCACGCCAGCCCCAGCATTTT; CDR3aa: CASTEGARQPQHF
j_gene: TRBJ2-6; v_gene: TRBV5-4; d_gene: -; abundance: -; CDR3nt: TGTGCCAGCAGCCGACAGGGACTCTCTGGGGCCAACGTCCTGACTTTC; CDR3aa: CASSRQGLSGANVLTF
j_gene: TRBJ1-1; v_gene: TRBV18; d_gene: TRBD1; abundance: once; CDR3nt: TGTGCCAGCTCACCACCAGGCACAGGGGATCACACTGAAGCTTTCTTT; CDR3aa: CASSPPGTGDHTEAFF
j_gene: TRBJ2-7; v_gene: TRBV20-1; d_gene: -; abundance: few; CDR3nt: TGCAGTGCTAGCGACAGCTACGAGCAGTACTTC; CDR3aa: CSASDSYEQYF
j_gene: TRBJ2-2; v_gene: TRBV5-1; d_gene: -; abundance: -; CDR3nt: TGCGCCAGCACCCTGCTAGGTACCGGGGAGCTGTTTTTT; CDR3aa: CASTLLGTGELFF
j_gene: TRBJ1-2; v_gene: TRBV14; d_gene: TRBD1; abundance: once; CDR3nt: TGTGCCAGCAGCCAACGCAGGGGAGGGACAGGCAATATTAACTATGGCTACACCTTC; CDR3aa: CASSQRRGGTGNINYGYTF
j_gene: TRBJ2-6; v_gene: TRBV27; d_gene: -; abundance: -; CDR3nt: TGTGCCAGCAGTTTCCGGGCCTTTGGGGCCAACGTCCTGACTTTC; CDR3aa: CASSFRAFGANVLTF
j_gene: TRBJ1-1; v_gene: TRBV6-5; d_gene: -; abundance: few; CDR3nt: TGTGCCAGCAGTTACGTGGGGGGAATCACTGAAGCTTTCTTT; CDR3aa: CASSYVGGITEAFF
j_gene: TRBJ1-1; v_gene: TRBV11-3; d_gene: TRBD1; abundance: -; CDR3nt: TGTGCCAGCAGCTTTTTCGGACAGGGGAACACTGAAGCTTTCTTT; CDR3aa: CASSFFGQGNTEAFF
j_gene: TRBJ2-7; v_gene: TRBV7-9; d_gene: TRBD2; abundance: -; CDR3nt: TGTGCCAGCAGCCCGAATCTGCGGGAGTTCAACGAGCAGTACTTC; CDR3aa: CASSPNLREFNEQYF
j_gene: TRBJ2-1; v_gene: TRBV2; d_gene: TRBD1; abundance: -; CDR3nt: TGTGCCAGCAGCATAGGGGGCTATGAGCAGTTCTTC; CDR3aa: CASSIGGYEQFF
j_gene: TRBJ2-5; v_gene: TRBV5-4; d_gene: -; abundance: -; CDR3nt: TGTGCCAGCAGCTTGGCCAGAGAAAAGACCCAGTACTTC; CDR3aa: CASSLAREKTQYF
j_gene: TRBJ2-7; v_gene: TRBV19; d_gene: TRBD2; abundance: -; CDR3nt: TGTGCCAGTAGTCGCGGCGGGAGGAGCTCCTACGAGCAGTACTTC; CDR3aa: CASSRGGRSSYEQYF
j_gene: TRBJ2-3; v_gene: TRBV24-1; d_gene: TRBD2; abundance: -; CDR3nt: TGTGCCACCGGGGGGGGAAGCACAGATACGCAGTATTTT; CDR3aa: CATGGGSTDTQYF
j_gene: TRBJ2-7; v_gene: TRBV15; d_gene: -; abundance: few; CDR3nt: TGTGCCACCAGCTGGGGGCACGAGCAGTACTTC; CDR3aa: CATSWGHEQYF
j_gene: TRBJ1-6; v_gene: TRBV19; d_gene: -; abundance: -; CDR3nt: TGTGCCAGTAGTATAGTGGACTCACCCCTCCACTTT; CDR3aa: CASSIVDSPLHF
j_gene: TRBJ2-7; v_gene: TRBV15; d_gene: TRBD2; abundance: few; CDR3nt: TGTGCCACCAGCAGAGATTTGGTGGGAGGGTCCTACGAGCAGTACTTC; CDR3aa: CATSRDLVGGSYEQYF
j_gene: TRBJ1-1; v_gene: TRBV11-3; d_gene: -; abundance: -; CDR3nt: TGTGCCAGCAGCCCCCGACGGGGGGCGTCTGAAGCTTTCTTT; CDR3aa: CASSPRRGASEAFF
j_gene: TRBJ2-7; v_gene: TRBV2; d_gene: -; abundance: -; CDR3nt: TGTGCCAGCAGTGACGGTGTGTACGAGCAGTACTTC; CDR3aa: CASSDGVYEQYF
j_gene: TRBJ1-1; v_gene: TRBV11-3; d_gene: TRBD1; abundance: -; CDR3nt: TGTGCCAGCAGCCTCGGACAGGGTGCGAACACTGAAGCTTTCTTT; CDR3aa: CASSLGQGANTEAFF
j_gene: TRBJ2-7; v_gene: TRBV11-3; d_gene: TRBD1; abundance: few; CDR3nt: TGTGCCAGCAGCTTAACTCAAGGACAGGGGGTATTCCACGAGCAGTACTTC; CDR3aa: CASSLTQGQGVFHEQYF
j_gene: TRBJ1-5; v_gene: TRBV19; d_gene: -; abundance: -; CDR3nt: TGTGCCAGTAGTTTTCGTTTATCTAGCAATCAGCCCCAGCATTTT; CDR3aa: CASSFRLSSNQPQHF